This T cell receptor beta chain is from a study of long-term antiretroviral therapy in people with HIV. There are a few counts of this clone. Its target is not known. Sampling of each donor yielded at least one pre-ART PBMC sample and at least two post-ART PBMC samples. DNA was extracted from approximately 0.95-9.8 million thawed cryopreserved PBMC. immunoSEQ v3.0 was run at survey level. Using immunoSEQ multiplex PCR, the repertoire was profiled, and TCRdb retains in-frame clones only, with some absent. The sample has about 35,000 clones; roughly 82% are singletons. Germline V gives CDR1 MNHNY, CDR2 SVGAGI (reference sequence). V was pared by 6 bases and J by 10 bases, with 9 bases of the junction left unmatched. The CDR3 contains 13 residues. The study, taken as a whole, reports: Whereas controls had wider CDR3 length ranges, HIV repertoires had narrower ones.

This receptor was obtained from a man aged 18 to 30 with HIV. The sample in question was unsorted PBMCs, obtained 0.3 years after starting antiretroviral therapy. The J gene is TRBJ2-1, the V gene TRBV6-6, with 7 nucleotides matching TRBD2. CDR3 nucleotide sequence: TGTGCCAGCAGCCGGGACTACTGGACAGAGCAGTTCTTC. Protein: CASSRDYWTEQFF.